What follows are 3 T cell receptor beta chains derived from one specimen sequenced in a study of blood T cell repertoires in COVID-19. Libraries were prepared by immunoSEQ multiplex PCR; TCRdb keeps only in-frame clonotypes and omits some of them. The data contain about 45,000 clones, 86% of them seen just once; the ten biggest clones take up under 9.5%. Material: peripheral blood. The source of these receptors is a human donor in a cohort sampled during active COVID-19.

This clone is categorized as medium-sized. The chain combines TRBV3-1 (or the pseudogene TRBV3-2) with TRBJ1-6; the match to TRBD1 covers 8 bases. Germline lookup yields CDR1 LGHDT and CDR2 YNNKEL (reference sequence). Trimming cost V 3 bases and J 11 bases; bases outside gene matches: 9. The CDR3 is made up of 15 amino acids. The CDR3 nucleotides read TGTGCCAGCAGCCAGCAGACAGGGGTTAGCGCACCCCTCCACTTT. Protein sequence: CASSQQTGVSAPLHF.

The rearrangement joins TRBV27 to TRBJ2-3, with TRBD2 matching over 14 bases. Unmatched junction bases numbered 5, after V lost 2 bases and J lost 4 bases. In germline, CDR1 is MNHEY, CDR2 SMNVEV (reference sequence). The CDR3 totals 17 residues. Here the CDR3 reads CASSLKAGLAGADTQYF. The CDR3 nucleotides read TGTGCCAGCAGTTTAAAGGCGGGACTAGCGGGGGCAGATACGCAGTATTTT.

The genes are TRBV11-3 and TRBJ2-5, with D maybe TRBD2 (6 bases). Germline V gene lookup returns CDR1 SGHNT and CDR2 YENEEA. Trimming removed 2 bases at V and 7 bases at J, with 11 bases between. This CDR3 region has 13 residues. For the CDR3, the DNA is TGTGCCAGCAGCTTACCGGGGGAAGGGACCCAGTACTTC. Translating gives CASSLPGEGTQYF. The complete variable domain, with remaining parts taken from reference TRBV11-3 and TRBJ2-5, reads EAGVVQSPRYKIIEKKQPVAFWCNPISGHNTLYWYLQNLGQGPELLIRYENEEAVDDSQLPKDRFSAERLKGVDSTLKIQPAELGDSAVYLCASSLPGEGTQYFGPGTRLLVL.